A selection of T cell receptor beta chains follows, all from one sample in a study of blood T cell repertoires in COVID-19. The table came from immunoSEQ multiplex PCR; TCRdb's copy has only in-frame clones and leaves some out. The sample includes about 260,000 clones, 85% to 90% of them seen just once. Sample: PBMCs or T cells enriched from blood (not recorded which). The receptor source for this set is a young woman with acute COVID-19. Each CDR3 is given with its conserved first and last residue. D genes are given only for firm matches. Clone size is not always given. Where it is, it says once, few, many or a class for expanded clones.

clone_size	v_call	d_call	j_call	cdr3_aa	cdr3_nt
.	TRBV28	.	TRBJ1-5	CASSLDSSNQPQHF	TGTGCCAGCAGTTTAGACAGTAGCAATCAGCCCCAGCATTTT
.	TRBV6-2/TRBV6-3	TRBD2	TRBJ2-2	CASSYAGLAGVLTGELFF	TGTGCCAGCAGTTACGCCGGACTAGCGGGAGTTCTGACCGGGGAGCTGTTTTTT
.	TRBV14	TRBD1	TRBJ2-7	CASSQDLWTGDSYEQYF	TGTGCCAGCAGCCAAGATCTTTGGACAGGCGACTCCTACGAGCAGTACTTC
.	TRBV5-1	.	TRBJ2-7	CASTSQGNEQYF	TGCGCCAGCACCTCACAGGGCAACGAGCAGTACTTC
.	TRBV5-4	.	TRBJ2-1	CASSLGPAAYNEQFF	TGTGCCAGCAGCTTGGGCCCCGCGGCCTACAATGAGCAGTTCTTC
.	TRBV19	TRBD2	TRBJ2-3	CASTSRTSGRVDTQYF	TGTGCCAGTACCTCACGGACTAGCGGGAGAGTAGATACGCAGTATTTT
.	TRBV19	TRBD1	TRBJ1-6	CASSVGQGIDSPLHF	TGTGCCAGTAGTGTCGGACAGGGGATAGATTCACCCCTCCACTTT
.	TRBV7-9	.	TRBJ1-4	CASSLVSGGVNEKLFF	TGTGCCAGCAGCTTAGTTTCGGGGGGTGTTAATGAAAAACTGTTTTTT
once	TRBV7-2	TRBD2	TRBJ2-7	CASSSAGGYFYEQYF	TGTGCCAGCAGCTCAGCGGGAGGGTACTTCTACGAGCAGTACTTC
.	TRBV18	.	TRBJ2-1	CASSKSGSGNEQFF	TGTGCCAGCTCTAAGTCAGGGTCCGGCAATGAGCAGTTCTTC
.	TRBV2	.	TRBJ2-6	CASSRDAGANVLTF	TGTGCCAGCAGCAGGGATGCTGGGGCCAACGTCCTGACTTTC
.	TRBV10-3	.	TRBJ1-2	CATLDGSYGYTF	TGTGCCACCCTGGACGGGAGCTATGGCTACACCTTC
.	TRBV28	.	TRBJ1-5	CASLERGSNQPQHF	TGTGCCAGCCTAGAGAGGGGGAGCAATCAGCCCCAGCATTTT
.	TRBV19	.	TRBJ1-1	CAIWTGGTEAFF	TGTGCCATATGGACCGGGGGCACTGAAGCTTTCTTT
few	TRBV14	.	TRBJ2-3	CASSQSLAYGPQYF	TGTGCCAGCAGCCAAAGTCTAGCGTACGGTCCGCAGTATTTT
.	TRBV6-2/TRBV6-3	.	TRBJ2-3	CASSYPALGGPSTDTQYF	TGTGCCAGCAGTTACCCCGCCCTTGGAGGGCCGAGCACAGATACGCAGTATTTT
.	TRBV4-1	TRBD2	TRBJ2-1	CASSQDELGLASQFF	TGCGCCAGCAGCCAAGATGAACTAGGACTAGCGTCTCAGTTCTTC
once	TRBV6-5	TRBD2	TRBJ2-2	CASGLAFDTGELFF	TGTGCCAGCGGACTAGCGTTCGACACCGGGGAGCTGTTTTTT
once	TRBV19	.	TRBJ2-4	CASSIVGGENIQYF	TGTGCCAGTAGTATCGTCGGAGGGGAAAACATTCAGTACTTC
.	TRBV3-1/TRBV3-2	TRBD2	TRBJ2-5	CASSQGLAGQETQYF	TGTGCCAGCAGCCAAGGACTAGCGGGACAAGAGACCCAGTACTTC
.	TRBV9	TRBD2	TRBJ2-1	CASSVDLAGRKFF	TGTGCCAGCAGCGTAGACCTAGCGGGACGGAAGTTCTTC
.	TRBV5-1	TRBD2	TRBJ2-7	CASSSEMAGGFAEQYF	TGCGCCAGCAGTTCCGAGATGGCGGGAGGATTCGCCGAGCAGTACTTC
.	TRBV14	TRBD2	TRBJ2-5	CASRPSGRVGETQYF	TGTGCCAGCAGGCCTAGCGGGAGGGTCGGAGAGACCCAGTACTTC
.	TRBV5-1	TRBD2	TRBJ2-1	CASSFASGSSYNEQFF	TGCGCCAGCAGCTTTGCTAGCGGTAGCTCCTACAATGAGCAGTTCTTC
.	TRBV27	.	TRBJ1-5	CATAPGSNQPQHF	TGTGCCACCGCACCGGGTAGCAATCAGCCCCAGCATTTT
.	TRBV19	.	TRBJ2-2	CASSVPRENTGELFF	TGTGCCAGTAGTGTCCCACGGGAGAACACCGGGGAGCTGTTTTTT
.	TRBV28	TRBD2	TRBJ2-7	CASNSPSTSGRREQYF	TGTGCCAGCAACTCCCCCTCGACTAGCGGGAGACGCGAGCAGTACTTC